The 24 T cell receptor beta chains below all came from one sample that was sequenced in a study of regulatory T cells in long-lasting Graves disease (dated by TCRdb to 2020 to 2023). The time point label here, explained by the study, means: newly diagnosed GD, antithyroid drugs for less than 3 months. For both TCR sequencing and RNA sequencing, RNA was extracted from PBMCs using TRIzol. Library prep was done by multiplex PCR. TCRdb shows the sequencer as Illumina HiSeq 4000. iRepertoire HTBI primers and Arm-PCR amplification of CDR3 regions were used to construct TCR beta libraries. TCRdb trimmed the raw reads at Q25, called clones with MiXCR and kept productive beta chains. Rows are unified per CDR3 protein, each entry keeping the most common DNA and genes. Here the sample has about 350,000 distinct CDR3 sequences; roughly 16% occur a single time. The ten largest account for around 20% of the sample.

The same sample was also studied in work on T cells in Graves' hyperthyroidism and ophthalmopathy.

The specimen was peripheral blood mononuclear cells (PBMCs), collected at new diagnosis, from a patient treated with antithyroid drugs. The source of these receptors is a woman in her late teens or twenties with Graves disease. Donor details come from another sample of the same person, matched by shared clones.

The chain employs TRBV19 and TRBJ1-5; D unclear. Trimming shortened V by 5 bases and J by 6 bases, and 17 bases separated the two germline ends. CDR1 LNHDA and CDR2 SQIVND come from the germline V gene (reference sequence). This CDR3 region has 15 residues. The CDR3 sequence: CASSERLGPTQPQHF. CDR3 sequence (DNA): TGTGCCAGTAGTGAGAGACTCGGCCCCACTCAGCCCCAGCATTTT.

This clonotype was detected many times. The chain couples TRBV7-9 to TRBJ2-1, with 7 bases fitting TRBD2. The CDR3 contains 12 residues. CDR1 is SEHNR, CDR2 FQNEAQ, per germline (reference sequence). With 4 bases clipped from V and 10 bases from J, the junction kept 4 bases outside the gene matches. CDR3 residues: CASSYSAGEQFF. Here the CDR3 DNA reads TGTGCCAGCAGCTACTCAGCGGGAGAGCAGTTCTTC.

This clonotype occurred many times. The chain is built from TRBV7-2 and TRBJ1-2, with D possibly being TRBD1 (6 bases). Germline V lookup: CDR1 SGHTA, CDR2 FQGNSA. The CDR3 totals 16 residues. Trimming cost V 1 base and J 12 bases, with 24 bases left between them. CDR3 region: CASSLESYPSGQIHTF. The CDR3 region has the DNA TGTGCCAGCAGCTTAGAATCCTACCCATCTGGACAGATTCACACCTTC.

There are many counts of this clonotype. The genes are TRBV7-2 and TRBJ2-3; D remains unclear. The V gene lost 5 bases and the J gene lost 4 bases, with 10 bases spanning the gap. The CDR3 is 13 amino acids. The germline CDR1 and CDR2 sequences are SGHTA and FQGNSA. Here the CDR3 DNA reads TGTGCCAGCAGCGCCCGCACGTCAGATACGCAGTATTTT. This gives the protein CASSARTSDTQYF.

This clonotype was seen many times. V is TRBV12-3 or TRBV12-4 and J is TRBJ1-1; 7 nucleotides line up with TRBD1. Losses at the gene ends were 6 bases for V and 7 bases for J; bases not matched to a gene: 11. This CDR3 has 14 amino acids. This CDR3 reads CASSLTGDFSEAFF. CDR3 bases: TGTGCCAGCAGCCTAACAGGGGACTTTAGTGAAGCTTTCTTT.

The rearrangement joins TRBV5-4 to TRBJ2-2; D uncertain. The V end lost 0 bases, the J end lost 8 bases, and 14 bases lay between the germline ends. There are 15 residues in the CDR3. The germline V gene has CDR1 SGHNT and CDR2 YYREEE (reference sequence). The DNA for the CDR3 is TGTGCCAGCAGCTTGGGCCAGTTTCCATCGGGGGAGCTGTTTTTT. Protein: CASSLGQFPSGELFF.

V and J are TRBV15 and TRBJ2-7, with 7 bases fitting TRBD2. The germline V gene has CDR1 LNHNV and CDR2 YYDKDF (reference sequence). The CDR3 sequence is 14 residues long. The trim removed 5 bases at V and 3 bases at J, leaving 7 bases unmatched. CDR3 nucleotides: TGTGCCACCAGCTCGGCGGGAGAAATCTACGAGCAGTACTTC. This encodes CATSSAGEIYEQYF.

This clonotype was recorded at least ten times. The V and J genes are TRBV28 and TRBJ2-1; D possibly matches TRBD1 or TRBD2 (6 bases each). Trimming pared 5 bases from V and 0 bases from J, leaving 11 bases between. This CDR3 has 15 amino acids. Germline CDR1 reads MDHEN; CDR2 reads SYDVKM. CDR3 nucleotides: TGTGCCAGCAGTGAAGGAGGGGGCTCCTACAATGAGCAGTTCTTC. This codes for CASSEGGGSYNEQFF.

The sample holds many counts of this clonotype. The gene calls are TRBV3-1 and TRBJ2-1, with TRBD2 matching over 11 bases. The CDR3 has 15 amino acids. The germline V gene encodes CDR1 LGHDT and CDR2 YNNKEL (reference sequence). V was pared by 5 bases and J by 3 bases, with 3 bases of the junction left unmatched. The DNA of the CDR3 is TGTGCCAGCAGCGAACTAGCGGGAGACTACAATGAGCAGTTCTTC. The encoded protein is CASSELAGDYNEQFF.

There are many counts of this clonotype. The V and J genes are TRBV7-2 and TRBJ1-5, with a possible D match to TRBD1 (5 bases). Germline CDR1 is SGHTA and CDR2 is FQGNSA. V lost 1 base and J lost 0, with 25 bases in between. The CDR3 has 21 amino acids. The CDR3 spells CASSLGLRVRDVTHSNQPQHF. The CDR3 bases are TGTGCCAGCAGCTTAGGGCTTCGGGTCAGGGATGTGACTCATAGCAATCAGCCCCAGCATTTT.

This clonotype has more than one count but fewer than ten. The rearrangement links TRBV12-3 or TRBV12-4 to TRBJ2-1; D may be TRBD1 (6 bases). Between the trimmed V and J ends, which lost 5 bases and 0 bases, there was a span of 11 bases. The CDR3 contains 15 residues. The CDR3 DNA reads TGTGCCAGCAGTCTAGGGGGAGACTCCTACAATGAGCAGTTCTTC. It translates to CASSLGGDSYNEQFF.

V and J are TRBV29-1 and TRBJ1-1, with unresolved D. The CDR3 has 12 residues. The germline CDR1 and CDR2 sequences are SQVTM and ANQGSEA. V lost 5 bases and J lost 1, with 8 bases in between. This CDR3 reads CSVQGTNTEAFF. The CDR3 DNA follows: TGCAGCGTTCAAGGCACGAACACTGAAGCTTTCTTT.

The table lists this clonotype with a few counts. The CDR3 region has the DNA TGCGCCAGCAAGGGACAGATTGGCGGGGAGCTGTTTTTT. This sequence encodes CASKGQIGGELFF. The J gene is TRBJ2-2, the V gene TRBV5-1; the match to TRBD1 covers 7 bases. Trimming cost V 6 bases and J 7 bases; bases outside gene matches: 6. The germline CDR1 and CDR2 sequences are SGHRS and YFSETQ. The CDR3 is 13 amino acids. The full variable domain, rest sourced from reference TRBV5-1 and TRBJ2-2, is KAGVTQTPRYLIKTRGQQVTLSCSPISGHRSVSWYQQTPGQGLQFLFEYFSETQRNKGNFPGRFSGRQFSNSRSEMNVSTLELGDSALYLCASKGQIGGELFFGEGSRLTVL.

This clonotype was counted many times. The CDR3, as DNA: TGTGCCAGCAGCTTAGTTTTAACTAGTCGGAGGTTCACAGATACGCAGTATTTT. The encoded protein is CASSLVLTSRRFTDTQYF. The chain is built from TRBV7-8 and TRBJ2-3; TRBD2 might be the D (5 bases). The CDR3 is made up of 18 amino acids. V was cut by 1 base and J by 2 bases, with 19 bases left in between. The germline gives CDR1 SGHVS, CDR2 FQNEAQ.

This clonotype was detected a few times. The chain couples TRBV7-6 to TRBJ2-1; D may be TRBD1 (7 bases). Trimming pared 3 bases from V and 6 bases from J, leaving 15 bases between. CDR3 length: 15 amino acids. In germline, CDR1 is SGHVS, CDR2 FNYEAQ. The CDR3 sequence: CASSLQQGRLNEQFF. For the CDR3, the DNA is TGTGCCAGCAGCTTGCAACAGGGGAGGCTCAATGAGCAGTTCTTC.

This clonotype was counted ten times or more. This sequence joins TRBV3-1 and TRBJ2-3; 13 bases agree with TRBD2. CDR3 size: 17 residues. In germline, CDR1 is LGHDT, CDR2 YNNKEL (reference sequence). Trimming removed 2 bases from V and 5 bases from J; junction bases left unmatched: 7. CDR3 in DNA: TGTGCCAGCAGCCAAATATTAGGACTAGCGGGAGTAGATACGCAGTATTTT. Its translation: CASSQILGLAGVDTQYF.

Only a few counts were recorded for this clonotype. V and J are TRBV15 and TRBJ1-5, with D maybe TRBD1 (6 bases). The CDR3 spans 14 residues. Trimming cost V 2 bases and J 5 bases, with 10 bases left between them. CDR1 is LNHNV, CDR2 YYDKDF, per germline (reference sequence). This CDR3 is CATSRQGLDQPQHF. The DNA for the CDR3 is TGTGCCACCAGCAGACAGGGGCTAGATCAGCCCCAGCATTTT.

The gene calls are TRBV6-1 and TRBJ2-7; D call uncertain. Germline-derived CDR1 and CDR2 are MNHNS and SASEGT. Between the trimmed V and J ends, which lost 4 bases and 2 bases, there was a span of 6 bases. The CDR3 consists of 12 residues. The CDR3 here is CASSGRPYEQYF. The CDR3, as DNA: TGTGCCAGCAGTGGACGGCCCTACGAGCAGTACTTC.

This clonotype was counted only a few times. This rearrangement joins TRBV7-9 to TRBJ2-5; TRBD2 matches 7 bases. This CDR3 spans 18 amino acids. The germline CDR1 and CDR2 sequences are SEHNR and FQNEAQ (reference sequence). V was clipped by 5 bases and J by 13 bases; unmatched bases: 28. The chain's CDR3 is CASSPPLKTSTYQEKAYF. The DNA for the CDR3 is TGTGCCAGCAGCCCTCCACTTAAGACTAGCACGTACCAAGAGAAGGCGTACTTC.

This clonotype was observed many times. The CDR3 is CASSLGTTPYNEQFF. The CDR3 region has the DNA TGTGCCAGCAGCTTAGGAACTACTCCCTACAATGAGCAGTTCTTC. The chain recombines TRBV11-2 with TRBJ2-1, with D unresolved. CDR3 size: 15 residues. Germline CDR1 is SGHAT and CDR2 is FQNNGV. The V and J ends lost 1 base and 2 bases respectively, with 9 bases between them. The whole variable domain, filled in from reference TRBV11-2 and TRBJ2-1, reads EAGVAQSPRYKIIEKRQSVAFWCNPISGHATLYWYQQILGQGPKLLIQFQNNGVVDDSQLPKDRFSAERLKGVDSTLKIQPAKLEDSAVYLCASSLGTTPYNEQFFGPGTRLTVL.

Ten or more counts support this clonotype. Since a much larger clone is just one base distant, this may be a read error. The chain is built from TRBV11-2 and TRBJ2-1, with 10 bases fitting TRBD2. The germline V gene has CDR1 SGHAT and CDR2 FQNNGV. The CDR3 covers 16 residues. In nucleotides, the CDR3 is TGTGCCAGCAGCTTAGCTTCTAGCGGGAGTGGCTATGAGCAGCTCTTC. Protein: CASSLASSGSGYEQLF.

This clonotype showed up many times. The CDR3 region has the DNA TGTGCCAGCAGTGTTCAAGGTGTGGAGATCCTACCCCAAGAGACCCAGTACTTC. It translates to CASSVQGVEILPQETQYF. The gene calls are TRBV6-1 and TRBJ2-5; no clear D. Germline-derived CDR1 and CDR2 are MNHNS and SASEGT. The CDR3 loop spans 18 amino acids. Trimming left V 4 bases short and J 1 base short, with 22 bases between.

This clonotype has ten or more counts. The chain joins TRBV12-3 or TRBV12-4 to TRBJ1-4, with D perhaps matching TRBD1 (6 bases). This CDR3 region has 19 residues. Trimming removed 5 bases at V and 5 bases at J, with 27 bases between. The CDR3, as DNA: TGTGCCAGCAGTCCCCGAGGAAGGGGGTTCGGTGGCAGAAATGAAAAACTGTTTTTT. This codes for CASSPRGRGFGGRNEKLFF.

This clonotype was observed a handful of times. J is TRBJ2-1 and V is TRBV15; 7 bases agree with TRBD1. The CDR3 sequence is 15 residues long. V gave up 1 base and J gave up 3 bases; unmatched junction bases: 3. CDR1 and CDR2 from the germline V gene are LNHNV and YYDKDF (reference sequence). CDR3 in amino acids: CATSRVGTVYNEQFF. The CDR3 DNA is TGTGCCACCAGCAGAGTTGGGACAGTCTACAATGAGCAGTTCTTC.